The T cell receptor beta chain under discussion was sequenced for a study of identical twins. MiXCR was run by TCRdb on the 5' RACE reads, yielding one entry per CDR3 protein. The sample has 1.5 million to 2 million distinct CDR3 sequences; more than 30% are singletons. Germline V gives CDR1 KGHSH, CDR2 LQKENI. CDR3 length: 17 residues. V dropped 0 bases and J dropped 1 base, with 15 bases sitting between them. This chain links TRBV18 with TRBJ2-5; D is possibly TRBD2 (5 bases). This TCR was recovered from a newborn girl in good health. The sample comprised cord blood. For the CDR3, the DNA is TGTGCCAGCTCACCACCAGTTGCGGCTCGGGGCCAAGAGACCCAGTACTTC. It specifies CASSPPVAARGQETQYF.